This T cell receptor (beta chain) came from a study of blood T cell repertoires in COVID-19. Study as a whole: The United States, Italy and Spain were the sources of the acute and convalescent COVID-19 samples.

The method was immunoSEQ multiplex PCR; TCRdb's version includes in-frame clones alone and lacks a portion of them. The data contain a few hundred thousand clones, around 90% of them singletons. The table lists this clone with a count of one. The germline V gene has CDR1 ENHRY and CDR2 SYGVKD. This CDR3 comprises 16 residues. Trimming removed 4 bases from V and 0 bases from J; junction bases left unmatched: 7. The sample taken for sequencing was PBMCs or T cells enriched from blood (not recorded which). The J gene is TRBJ2-3, the V gene TRBV10-3; 7 bases agree with TRBD2. This TCR was recovered from a woman under 30 with acute COVID-19. The CDR3, as DNA: TGTGCCATCAGTGGATGGGGGGAGGGAAGCACAGATACGCAGTATTTT. Translating gives CAISGWGEGSTDTQYF.